Listed here are 26 T cell receptor beta chains from one sample, sequenced in a study of CD4 and CD8 cells across lung adenocarcinoma regions. TCRdb re-called the PCR reads with MiXCR, one entry per CDR3 protein. The sample has about 19,000 distinct CDR3 sequences, about 46% seen once. The sample consisted of CD4+ T cells from the margin of a lung tumor. The receptors originated from a male donor with lung adenocarcinoma. The CD4 and CD8 labels of this study may be unreliable.

V gene TRBV5-1 combines with J gene TRBJ2-2, with D tentatively TRBD2 (6 bases). Germline loops: CDR1 SGHRS, CDR2 YFSETQ. This CDR3 has 14 residues. The ends were cut back, 7 bases at V and 3 bases at J, with 13 bases in the middle. The CDR3 reads CASRRGLDTGELFF. As DNA, the CDR3 is TGCGCCAGCCGGCGGGGTTTGGACACCGGGGAGCTGTTTTTT.

The chain is built from TRBV6-4 and TRBJ2-4, with D perhaps matching TRBD2 (6 bases). V gave up 9 bases and J gave up 13 bases, with 22 bases separating them. Germline V gene lookup returns CDR1 MRHNA and CDR2 SNTAGT. The CDR3 is made up of 13 amino acids. This chain's CDR3 is CARGRGAKNTQYF. The CDR3 DNA reads TGTGCCAGGGGGCGGGGAGCCAAAAACACGCAGTACTTC.

This clonotype was recorded a few times. The chain is built from TRBV6-5 and TRBJ2-3; D gene uncertain. Germline CDR1 is MNHEY and CDR2 is SVGAGI. CDR3 length: 15 amino acids. V was pared by 0 bases and J by 0 bases, with 7 bases between. CDR3 region: CASSYSRSSTDTQYF. Here the CDR3 DNA reads TGTGCCAGCAGTTACTCTCGGTCGAGCACAGATACGCAGTATTTT.

The sample holds one count of this clonotype. This chain uses TRBV6-1 with TRBJ2-1; no clear D. Trimming took 6 bases from V and 0 from J, leaving 9 bases between them. CDR1 is MNHNS, CDR2 SASEGT, per germline. There are 14 residues in the CDR3. The CDR3 DNA sequence: TGTGCCAGCAGAAGACAAGTCTCCTACAATGAGCAGTTCTTC. Translating gives CASRRQVSYNEQFF.

The J gene is TRBJ2-3, the V gene TRBV27, with D tentatively TRBD2 (6 bases). V shed 5 bases and J shed 6 bases, with 18 bases lying between them. This CDR3 contains 15 residues. Germline loops: CDR1 MNHEY, CDR2 SMNVEV (reference sequence). The CDR3 protein is CASSPDRGGMDTQYF. CDR3 in DNA: TGTGCCAGCAGTCCAGACCGGGGCGGGATGGATACGCAGTATTTT.

A remark on this clonotype: One base away lies a much larger clone, so this may be a sequencing read error. CDR3 DNA: TGTGCCAGCAGAAAACAGGACCGCTACGAGCAGTTCTTC. This codes for CASRKQDRYEQFF. V usage is TRBV28 and J usage is TRBJ2-5; maybe TRBD1 (5 bases). The DNA end is a closer match to TRBJ2-1, so the J assignment may be wrong. Germline V CDR1 and CDR2: MDHEN, SYDVKM. This CDR3 comprises 13 residues.

The V call is TRBV7-3, the J call TRBJ2-4, with 7 positions matching TRBD1. This CDR3 is built from 16 residues. The germline V gene encodes CDR1 SGHTA and CDR2 FQGTGA. The V segment lost 5 bases and the J segment 13 bases; nucleotides outside the gene matches: 20. CDR3 DNA sequence: TGTGCCAGCAGCCCGACAGGGACAAGCTCCTACAATGAGCAGTACTTC. This gives the protein CASSPTGTSSYNEQYF.

Ten or more counts support this clonotype. V and J are TRBV9 and TRBJ2-1, with D possibly matching TRBD2 (5 bases). This CDR3 region has 15 residues. The germline V and J ends were trimmed by 4 bases and 0 bases, with 11 bases remaining between them. Germline CDR1 SGDLS, CDR2 YYNGEE. As DNA, the CDR3 is TGTGCCAGCAGCCCGGTCAGCGGCTCCTACAATGAGCAGTTCTTC. Its translation is CASSPVSGSYNEQFF.

The chain combines TRBV6-5 with TRBJ1-2; TRBD1 is a possible D gene (6 bases). CDR1 MNHEY and CDR2 SVGAGI come from the germline V gene. This CDR3 has 17 residues. Trimming removed 3 bases from V and 0 bases from J, with 17 bases in between. CDR3 sequence reads: CASSYRGTKPANYGYTF. CDR3 coding DNA: TGTGCCAGCAGTTATAGGGGGACAAAACCCGCTAACTATGGCTACACCTTC.

Comment on this clonotype: At one of its ends the junction is not consistent with the germline gene, which may arise from a read error. The CDR3 DNA reads as TGTGCCCGCAGCCGAGACGCGGGGGGAGGAGCCAAAAACACTCAGTATTTT. This codes for CARSRDAGGGAKNTQYF. The chain joins TRBV14 to TRBJ2-3; 8 positions agree with TRBD2. Germline lookup yields CDR1 SGHDN and CDR2 FVKESK. This CDR3 has 17 residues.

This clonotype came up a few times. V gene TRBV4-1 combines with J gene TRBJ2-5, with 7 bases lining up with TRBD1. V trimming: 1 base; J trimming: 7 bases; junction bases outside the gene matches: 12. CDR1 MGHRA and CDR2 YSYEKL come from the germline V gene. The CDR3 has 16 residues. The CDR3 spells CASSQVGTAPGRTQYF. The CDR3, as DNA: TGCGCCAGCAGCCAAGTTGGGACAGCCCCAGGAAGGACCCAGTACTTC.

This clonotype is termed medium-sized. The chain recombines TRBV28 with TRBJ1-2; D may be TRBD1 (6 bases). The germline V gene encodes CDR1 MDHEN and CDR2 SYDVKM. V lost 1 base to trimming and J lost 8 bases, with 11 bases between them. The CDR3 runs to 13 residues. This CDR3 is CASSLSSGTGYTF. CDR3 coding DNA: TGTGCCAGCAGTTTATCATCGGGGACAGGCTACACCTTC.

This clonotype was recorded a few times. This rearrangement joins TRBV27 to TRBJ1-1; 8 positions match TRBD1. This CDR3 contains 15 residues. V lost 5 bases and J lost 3; bases outside the gene matches: 8. In germline, CDR1 is MNHEY, CDR2 SMNVEV (reference sequence). The CDR3 coding sequence is TGTGCCAGCAGTACCTGGACAGGGATGGACACTGAAGCTTTCTTT. It codes for CASSTWTGMDTEAFF.

The chain employs TRBV9 and TRBJ2-1; D possibly corresponds to TRBD1 (6 bases). This CDR3 spans 17 amino acids. V shed 0 bases and J shed 0 bases, with 13 bases lying between them. Germline V gene lookup returns CDR1 SGDLS and CDR2 YYNGEE. The CDR3 sequence is CASSVGGRASSYNEQFF. CDR3 DNA sequence: TGTGCCAGCAGCGTAGGGGGGCGGGCGAGCTCCTACAATGAGCAGTTCTTC.

There are a few counts of this clonotype. The chain recombines TRBV6-1 with TRBJ2-3; 7 nucleotides match TRBD1. V dropped 7 bases and J dropped 3; count of bases not matched to a gene: 10. The germline V gene encodes CDR1 MNHNS and CDR2 SASEGT. CDR3 length equals 15 residues. The CDR3 bases are TGTGCCAGCATCAAACAGGGGTGGACGACAGATACGCAGTATTTT. Translation: CASIKQGWTTDTQYF.

This clonotype was seen at least ten times. The chain combines TRBV14 with TRBJ2-1; D gene uncertain. Trimming shortened V by 1 base and J by 0 bases, and 4 bases separated the two germline ends. This CDR3 comprises 14 residues. CDR1 and CDR2 from the germline V gene are SGHDN and FVKESK. CDR3 nucleotides: TGTGCCAGCAGCCAAGCGGGCTCCTACAATGAGCAGTTCTTC. This translates into CASSQAGSYNEQFF.

In the case of this clonotype: The junction departs from germline at one end; a sequencing error may be responsible. The chain combines TRBV4-2 with TRBJ2-3, with D possibly being TRBD1 or TRBD2 (5 bases each). CDR1 and CDR2 (germline): LGHNA, YNFKEQ. The CDR3 spans 16 residues. DNA for the CDR3: TGTGCCAGCAGGGGAGACGGGGCCCGTGCCACAGATACGCAGTACTTT. This gives the protein CASRGDGARATDTQYF.

The chain carries TRBV20-1 and TRBJ1-1; tentatively, D is TRBD1 (5 bases). V dropped 5 bases and J dropped 0 bases, with 13 bases sitting between them. The CDR3 has 14 amino acids. The V gene's germline CDR1 is DFQATT and CDR2 SNEGSKA (reference sequence). The CDR3 DNA reads as TGCAGTGCTGCAGGACACATCATGAACACTGAAGCTTTCTTT. Its protein is CSAAGHIMNTEAFF.

This clonotype was recorded at least ten times. The rearrangement uses TRBV14 and TRBJ2-1, with D unresolved. Germline V gives CDR1 SGHDN, CDR2 FVKESK. V was pared by 1 base and J by 9 bases, with 10 bases between. This CDR3 contains 13 residues. The CDR3 bases are TGTGCCAGCAGCCAAGTCGACTCGCGTGAGCAGTTCTTC. Its translation: CASSQVDSREQFF.

The rearrangement uses TRBV5-1 and TRBJ1-6; TRBD1 is a possible D gene (5 bases). CDR3 length equals 15 residues. CDR1 is SGHRS, CDR2 YFSETQ, per germline. The V end lost 1 base, the J end lost 2 bases, and 7 bases lay between the germline ends. The CDR3 spells CASSLTGPYNSPLHF. DNA of the CDR3: TGCGCCAGCAGCTTGACAGGCCCCTATAATTCACCCCTCCACTTT.

V usage is TRBV3-1 and J usage is TRBJ1-2; D possibly corresponds to TRBD1 (5 bases). Trimming left V 3 bases short and J 4 bases short, with 12 bases between. The CDR3 consists of 14 residues. Germline CDR1 and CDR2: LGHDT and YNNKEL (reference sequence). In DNA form, the CDR3 reads TGTGCCAGCAGCCAGGGCAGGGCTTCCTATGGCTACACCTTC. Its translation: CASSQGRASYGYTF.

This clonotype was recorded many times. The gene calls are TRBV24-1 and TRBJ2-5, with D perhaps TRBD2 (5 bases). This CDR3 has 15 residues. Germline loops: CDR1 KGHDR, CDR2 SFDVKD. V dropped 3 bases and J dropped 2 bases, with 12 bases sitting between them. CDR3 protein: CATSDTGNRQETQYF. CDR3 in DNA: TGTGCCACCAGTGATACCGGGAACAGACAAGAGACCCAGTACTTC.

This clonotype has only a few counts. The chain links TRBV29-1 to TRBJ2-7, with 9 bases lining up with TRBD1. Germline assignment: CDR1 SQVTM and CDR2 ANQGSEA. V dropped 6 bases and J dropped 4; count of bases not matched to a gene: 7. There are 13 residues in the CDR3. CDR3 loop: CSVPGQGNYEQYF. DNA of the CDR3: TGCAGCGTCCCGGGACAGGGTAATTACGAGCAGTACTTC.

The rearrangement joins TRBV6-1 to TRBJ2-1, with D possibly being TRBD1 or TRBD2 (5 bases each). Germline CDR1 reads MNHNS; CDR2 reads SASEGT. V was trimmed by 8 bases and J by 8 bases, leaving 10 bases between them. The CDR3 extends over 11 amino acids. The CDR3 reads CASLGEYEQFF. CDR3 coding DNA: TGTGCCAGCCTGGGGGAATATGAGCAGTTCTTC.

The chain has TRBV6-1 and TRBJ2-4; D is perhaps TRBD2 (6 bases). Germline V gives CDR1 MNHNS, CDR2 SASEGT. The V end lost 11 bases, the J end lost 12 bases, and 29 bases lay between the germline ends. The CDR3 is 15 residues long. Here the CDR3 reads CARGAGHRAKDTQYF. CDR3 sequence (DNA): TGTGCCCGCGGTGCGGGGCACCGGGCCAAAGACACTCAGTACTTC.

This clonotype appeared many times. The rearrangement uses TRBV7-6 and TRBJ2-5, with 10 bases fitting TRBD1. The V and J ends lost 8 bases and 7 bases, in that order; junction bases with no gene match: 16. CDR1 and CDR2 from the germline V gene are SGHVS and FNYEAQ. This CDR3 has 16 residues. CDR3 coding DNA: TGTGCCAGCGAACCGGGGAGGACAGGGGGGACTCGGACCCAGTACTTC. It yields the protein CASEPGRTGGTRTQYF. Using reference TRBV7-6 and TRBJ2-5 for the parts outside the CDR3, the full variable domain is GAGVSQSPRYKVTKRGQDVALRCDPISGHVSLYWYRQALGQGPEFLTYFNYEAQQDKSGLPNDRFSAERPEGSISTLTIQRTEQRDSAMYRCASEPGRTGGTRTQYFGPGTRLLVL.